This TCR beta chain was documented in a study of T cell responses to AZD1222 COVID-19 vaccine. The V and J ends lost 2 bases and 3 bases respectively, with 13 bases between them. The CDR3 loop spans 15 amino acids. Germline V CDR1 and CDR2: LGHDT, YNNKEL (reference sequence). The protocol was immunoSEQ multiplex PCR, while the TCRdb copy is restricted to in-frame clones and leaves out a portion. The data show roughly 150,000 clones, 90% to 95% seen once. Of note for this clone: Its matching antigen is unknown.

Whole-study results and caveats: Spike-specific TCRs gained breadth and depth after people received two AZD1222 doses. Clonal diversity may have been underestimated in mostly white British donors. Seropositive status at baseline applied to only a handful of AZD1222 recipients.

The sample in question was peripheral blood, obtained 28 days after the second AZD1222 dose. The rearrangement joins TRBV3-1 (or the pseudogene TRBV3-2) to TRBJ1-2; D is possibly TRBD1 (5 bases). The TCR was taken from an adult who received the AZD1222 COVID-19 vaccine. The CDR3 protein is CASSQTRGSDYGYTF. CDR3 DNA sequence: TGTGCCAGCAGCCAAACGCGGGGGTCGGACTATGGCTACACCTTC.